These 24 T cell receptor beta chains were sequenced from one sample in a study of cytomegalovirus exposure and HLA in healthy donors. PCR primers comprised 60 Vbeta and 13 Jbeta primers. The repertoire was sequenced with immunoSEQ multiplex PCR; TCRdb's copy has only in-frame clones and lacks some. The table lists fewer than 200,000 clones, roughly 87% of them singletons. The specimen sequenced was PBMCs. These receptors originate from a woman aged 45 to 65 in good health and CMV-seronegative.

The CDR3 reads CASGRGDGYTF. As DNA, the CDR3 is TGTGCCAGCGGGCGGGGGGATGGCTACACCTTC. The chain couples TRBV5-6 to TRBJ1-2, with D perhaps TRBD1 (5 bases). Germline V gene sequence: CDR1 SGHDT, CDR2 YYEEEE. Between the trimmed V and J ends, which lost 7 bases and 6 bases, there was a span of 10 bases. The CDR3 is 11 residues long.

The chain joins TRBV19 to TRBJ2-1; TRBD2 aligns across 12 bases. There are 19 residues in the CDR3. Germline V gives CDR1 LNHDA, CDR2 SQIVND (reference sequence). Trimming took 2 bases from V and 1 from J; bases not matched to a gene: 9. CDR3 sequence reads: CASSIRLWTSGTSYNEQFF. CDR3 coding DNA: TGTGCCAGTAGTATAAGGCTCTGGACTAGCGGGACTTCCTACAATGAGCAGTTCTTC.

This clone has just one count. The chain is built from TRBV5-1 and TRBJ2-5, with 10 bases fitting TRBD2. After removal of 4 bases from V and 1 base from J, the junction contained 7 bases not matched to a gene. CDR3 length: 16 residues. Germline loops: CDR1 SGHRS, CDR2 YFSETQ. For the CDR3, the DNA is TGCGCCAGCAGCCCCCAAGCGGGGGGGCGCCAAGAGACCCAGTACTTC. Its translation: CASSPQAGGRQETQYF.

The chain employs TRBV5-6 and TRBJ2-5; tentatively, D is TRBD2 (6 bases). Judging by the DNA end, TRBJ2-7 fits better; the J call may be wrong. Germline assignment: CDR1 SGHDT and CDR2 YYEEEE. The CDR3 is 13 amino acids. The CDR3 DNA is TGTGCCAGCAGCCGAAGACTAGGATACGAGCAGTACTTC. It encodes CASSRRLGYEQYF.

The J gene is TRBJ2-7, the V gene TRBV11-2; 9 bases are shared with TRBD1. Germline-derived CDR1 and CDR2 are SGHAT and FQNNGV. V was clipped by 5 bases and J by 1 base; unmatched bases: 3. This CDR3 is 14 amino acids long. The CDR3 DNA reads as TGTGCCAGCAGCGCGGGGACAGGGTCCTACGAGCAGTACTTC. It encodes CASSAGTGSYEQYF. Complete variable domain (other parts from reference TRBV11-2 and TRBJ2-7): EAGVAQSPRYKIIEKRQSVAFWCNPISGHATLYWYQQILGQGPKLLIQFQNNGVVDDSQLPKDRFSAERLKGVDSTLKIQPAKLEDSAVYLCASSAGTGSYEQYFGPGTRLTVT.

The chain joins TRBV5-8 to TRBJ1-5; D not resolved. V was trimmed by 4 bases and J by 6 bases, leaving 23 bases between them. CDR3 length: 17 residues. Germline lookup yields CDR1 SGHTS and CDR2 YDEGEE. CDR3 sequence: CASSRLERIVGSQPQHF. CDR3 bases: TGTGCCAGCAGCCGCCTCGAAAGAATTGTGGGCTCTCAGCCCCAGCATTTT.

CDR3 coding DNA: TGTGCCAGCAGTGGTTTAGCAAATGAGCAGTTCTTC. This translates into CASSGLANEQFF. The chain recombines TRBV6-1 with TRBJ2-1; D remains ambiguous. The CDR3 consists of 12 residues. Trimming stripped 4 bases from V and 7 bases from J, with 8 bases between. Germline CDR1 MNHNS, CDR2 SASEGT.

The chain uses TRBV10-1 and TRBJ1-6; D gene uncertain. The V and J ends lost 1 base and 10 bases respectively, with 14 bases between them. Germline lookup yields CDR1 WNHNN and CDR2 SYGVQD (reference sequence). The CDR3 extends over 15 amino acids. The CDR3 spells CASSEYGSLGSPLHF. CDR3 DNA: TGCGCCAGCAGTGAGTATGGGAGTCTAGGGTCACCCCTCCACTTT.

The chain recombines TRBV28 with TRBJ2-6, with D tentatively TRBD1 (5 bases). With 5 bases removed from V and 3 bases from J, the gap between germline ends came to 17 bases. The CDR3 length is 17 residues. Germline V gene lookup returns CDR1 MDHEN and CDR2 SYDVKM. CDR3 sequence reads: CASSPPGQAFGANVLTF. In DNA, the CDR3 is TGTGCCAGCAGTCCGCCAGGGCAGGCCTTTGGGGCCAACGTCCTGACTTTC.

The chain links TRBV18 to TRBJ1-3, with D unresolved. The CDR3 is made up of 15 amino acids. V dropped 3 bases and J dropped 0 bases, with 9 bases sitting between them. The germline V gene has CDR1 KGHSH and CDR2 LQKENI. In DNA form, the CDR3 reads TGTGCCAGCTCACCGAAGACAAGCTCTGGAAACACCATATATTTT. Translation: CASSPKTSSGNTIYF.

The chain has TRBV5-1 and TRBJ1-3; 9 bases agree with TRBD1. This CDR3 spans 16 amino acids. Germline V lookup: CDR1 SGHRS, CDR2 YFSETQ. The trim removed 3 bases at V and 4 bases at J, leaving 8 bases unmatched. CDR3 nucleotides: TGCGCCAGCAGCTCAGTCTACAGGGGGCGCGGAAACACCATATATTTT. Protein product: CASSSVYRGRGNTIYF.

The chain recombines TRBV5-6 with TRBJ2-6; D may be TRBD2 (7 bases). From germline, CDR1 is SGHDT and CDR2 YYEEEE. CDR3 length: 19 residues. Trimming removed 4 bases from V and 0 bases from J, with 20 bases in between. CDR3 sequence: CASSPIGRGAASGANVLTF. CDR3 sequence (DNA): TGTGCCAGCAGCCCGATAGGTCGGGGGGCAGCCTCTGGGGCCAACGTCCTGACTTTC.

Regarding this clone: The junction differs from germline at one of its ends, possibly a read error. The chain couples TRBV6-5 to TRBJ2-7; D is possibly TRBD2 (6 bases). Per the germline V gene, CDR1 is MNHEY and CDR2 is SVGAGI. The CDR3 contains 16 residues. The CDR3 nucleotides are TGTGCCAGCAGTTACTACGGGACTCGCCTTTTCTACGGGCAGTACTTC. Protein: CASSYYGTRLFYGQYF.

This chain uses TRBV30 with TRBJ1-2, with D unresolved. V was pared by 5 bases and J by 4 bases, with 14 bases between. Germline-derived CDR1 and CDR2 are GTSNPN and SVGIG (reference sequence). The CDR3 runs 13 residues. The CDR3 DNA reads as TGTGCCTGGGCGGGCTCACTTGGCTATGGCTACACCTTC. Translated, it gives CAWAGSLGYGYTF.

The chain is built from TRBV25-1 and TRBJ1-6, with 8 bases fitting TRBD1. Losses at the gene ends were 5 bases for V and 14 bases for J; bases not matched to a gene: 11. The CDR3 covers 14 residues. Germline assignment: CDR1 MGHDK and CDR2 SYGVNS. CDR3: CASSQGTGRLALHF. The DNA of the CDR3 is TGTGCCAGCAGTCAAGGGACAGGCCGATTGGCCCTCCACTTT. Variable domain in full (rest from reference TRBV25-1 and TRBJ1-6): EADIYQTPRYLVIGTGKKITLECSQTMGHDKMYWYQQDPGMELHLIHYSYGVNSTEKGDLSSESTVSRIRTEHFPLTLESARPSHTSQYLCASSQGTGRLALHFGNGTRLTVT.

The CDR3 region has the DNA TGTGCCAGCAGTTGGGACAGATCCTACGAGCAGTACTTC. Protein sequence: CASSWDRSYEQYF. V is TRBV27 and J is TRBJ2-7; 7 bases are a match to TRBD1. J gave up 1 base and V 4 bases, and 1 base lay outside the gene matches. The CDR3 sequence is 13 residues long. Germline V CDR1 and CDR2: MNHEY, SMNVEV (reference sequence).

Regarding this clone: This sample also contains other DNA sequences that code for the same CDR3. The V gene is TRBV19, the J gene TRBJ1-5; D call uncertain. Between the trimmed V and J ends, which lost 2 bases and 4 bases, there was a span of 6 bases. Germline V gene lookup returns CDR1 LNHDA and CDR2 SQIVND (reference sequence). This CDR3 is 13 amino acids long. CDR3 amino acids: CASSIRGNQPQHF. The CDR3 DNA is TGTGCCAGTAGTATACGGGGAAATCAGCCCCAGCATTTT.

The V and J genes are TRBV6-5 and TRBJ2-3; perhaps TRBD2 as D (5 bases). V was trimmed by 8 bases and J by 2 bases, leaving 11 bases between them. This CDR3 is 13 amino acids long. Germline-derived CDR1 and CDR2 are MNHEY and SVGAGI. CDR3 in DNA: TGTGCCAGCCGGCCGGGGAACACAGATACGCAGTATTTT. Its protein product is CASRPGNTDTQYF.

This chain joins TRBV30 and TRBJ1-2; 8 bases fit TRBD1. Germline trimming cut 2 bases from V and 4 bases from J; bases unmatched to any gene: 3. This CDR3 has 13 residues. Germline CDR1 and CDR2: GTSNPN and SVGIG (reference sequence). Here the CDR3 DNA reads TGTGCCTGGAGTACAGGGGGACCCTATGGCTACACCTTC. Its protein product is CAWSTGGPYGYTF.

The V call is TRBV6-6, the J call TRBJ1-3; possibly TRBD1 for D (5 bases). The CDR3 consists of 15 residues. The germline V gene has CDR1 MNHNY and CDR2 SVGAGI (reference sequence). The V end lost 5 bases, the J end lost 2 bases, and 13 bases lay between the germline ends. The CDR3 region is CASSKQGGPGNTIYF. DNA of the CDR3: TGTGCCAGCAGTAAGCAGGGAGGGCCTGGAAACACCATATATTTT.

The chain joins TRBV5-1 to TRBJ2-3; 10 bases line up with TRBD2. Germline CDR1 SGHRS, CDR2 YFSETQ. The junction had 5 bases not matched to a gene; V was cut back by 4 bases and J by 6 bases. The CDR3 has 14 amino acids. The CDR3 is CASSSGTSVDTQYF. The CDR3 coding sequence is TGCGCCAGCAGCAGCGGGACTAGCGTCGATACGCAGTATTTT. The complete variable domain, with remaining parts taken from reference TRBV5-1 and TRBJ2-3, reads KAGVTQTPRYLIKTRGQQVTLSCSPISGHRSVSWYQQTPGQGLQFLFEYFSETQRNKGNFPGRFSGRQFSNSRSEMNVSTLELGDSALYLCASSSGTSVDTQYFGPGTRLTVL.

CDR3 in amino acids: CASSTGGGIAGYAPETQYF. The CDR3 DNA reads as TGTGCCAGCAGTACAGGGGGCGGGATTGCGGGGTACGCCCCCGAGACCCAGTACTTC. This chain connects TRBV27 to TRBJ2-5, with 9 positions matching TRBD1. Germline V CDR1 and CDR2: MNHEY, SMNVEV (reference sequence). With V trimmed by 5 bases and J by 5 bases, 21 bases remained unmatched. This CDR3 contains 19 residues.

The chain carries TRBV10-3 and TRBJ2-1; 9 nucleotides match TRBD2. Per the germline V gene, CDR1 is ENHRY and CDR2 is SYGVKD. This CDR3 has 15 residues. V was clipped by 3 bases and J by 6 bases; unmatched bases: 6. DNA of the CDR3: TGTGCCATCAGTGAATCAGCGGGAGGCCTCAATGAGCAGTTCTTC. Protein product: CAISESAGGLNEQFF.

This CDR3 is CASGLGAGGVFGQPQHF. CDR3 coding DNA: TGTGCCAGCGGGTTGGGGGCGGGAGGGGTATTCGGGCAGCCCCAGCATTTT. The V gene is TRBV28, the J gene TRBJ1-5; a possible D gene is TRBD1 (6 bases). Germline assignment: CDR1 MDHEN and CDR2 SYDVKM. CDR3 length: 17 residues. V dropped 8 bases and J dropped 7 bases, with 27 bases sitting between them. Using reference TRBV28 and TRBJ1-5 for the parts outside the CDR3, the full variable domain is DVKVTQSSRYLVKRTGEKVFLECVQDMDHENMFWYRQDPGLGLRLIYFSYDVKMKEKGDIPEGYSVSREKKERFSLILESASTNQTSMYLCASGLGAGGVFGQPQHFGDGTRLSIL.